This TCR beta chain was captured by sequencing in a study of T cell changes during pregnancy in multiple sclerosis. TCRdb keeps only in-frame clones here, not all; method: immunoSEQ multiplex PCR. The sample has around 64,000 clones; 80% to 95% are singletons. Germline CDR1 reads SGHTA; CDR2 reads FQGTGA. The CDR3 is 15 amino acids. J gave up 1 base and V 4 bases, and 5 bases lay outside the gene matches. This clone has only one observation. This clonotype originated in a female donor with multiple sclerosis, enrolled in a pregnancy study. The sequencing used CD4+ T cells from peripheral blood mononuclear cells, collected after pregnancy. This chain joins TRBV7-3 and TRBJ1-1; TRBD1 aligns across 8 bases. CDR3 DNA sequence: TGTGCCAGCAGCTCCCCCCAGGGGGCGAACACTGAAGCTTTCTTT. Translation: CASSSPQGANTEAFF.